This record concerns one T cell receptor beta chain sequence. This sample is part of a study of blood T cell repertoires in COVID-19. Per the authors' pipeline: Nucleated cell counts were estimated from reference gene primer amplification. Data came from immunoSEQ multiplex PCR; TCRdb stores just in-frame clones and leaves some out. The DNA gave D and trimming, while V, J and clone size come from that table. The table lists approximately 180,000 clones, around 85% of them singletons, with roughly 9.2% in the top ten. CDR3 length: 14 amino acids. The junction had 2 bases not matched to a gene; V was cut back by 1 base and J by 6 bases. Germline V gene sequence: CDR1 SEHNR, CDR2 FQNEAQ (reference sequence).

This clonotype was sampled from a woman aged 80 or over with acute or convalescent COVID-19. What was sequenced was peripheral blood. This chain joins TRBV7-9 and TRBJ2-7; 11 bases are shared with TRBD1. The CDR3 coding sequence is TGTGCCAGCAGCTTAGGGACAGGGGGCGGCGAGCAGTACTTC. This encodes CASSLGTGGGEQYF.